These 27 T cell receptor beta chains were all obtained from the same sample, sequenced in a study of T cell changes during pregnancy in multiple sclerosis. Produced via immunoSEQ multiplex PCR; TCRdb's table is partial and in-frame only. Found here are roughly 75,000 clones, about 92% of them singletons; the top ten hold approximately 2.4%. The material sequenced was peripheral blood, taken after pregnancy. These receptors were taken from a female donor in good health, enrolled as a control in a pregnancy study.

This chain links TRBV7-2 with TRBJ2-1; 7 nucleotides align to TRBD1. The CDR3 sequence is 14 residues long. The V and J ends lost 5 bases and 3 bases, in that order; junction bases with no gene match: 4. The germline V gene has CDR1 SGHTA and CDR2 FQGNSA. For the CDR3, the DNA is TGTGCCAGCAGCCCGGGACAGCGCTACAATGAGCAGTTCTTC. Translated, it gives CASSPGQRYNEQFF.

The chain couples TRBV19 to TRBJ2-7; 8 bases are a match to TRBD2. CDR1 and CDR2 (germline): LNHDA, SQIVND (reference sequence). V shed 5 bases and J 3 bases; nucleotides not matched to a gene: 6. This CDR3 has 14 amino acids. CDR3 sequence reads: CASSYRAGDYEQYF. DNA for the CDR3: TGTGCCAGTAGTTACAGAGCGGGAGACTACGAGCAGTACTTC.

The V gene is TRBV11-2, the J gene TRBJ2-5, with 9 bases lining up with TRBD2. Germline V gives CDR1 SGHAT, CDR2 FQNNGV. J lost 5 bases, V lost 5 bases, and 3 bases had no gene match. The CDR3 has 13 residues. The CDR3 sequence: CASSTGLAETQYF. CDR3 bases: TGTGCCAGCAGCACTGGACTAGCGGAGACCCAGTACTTC.

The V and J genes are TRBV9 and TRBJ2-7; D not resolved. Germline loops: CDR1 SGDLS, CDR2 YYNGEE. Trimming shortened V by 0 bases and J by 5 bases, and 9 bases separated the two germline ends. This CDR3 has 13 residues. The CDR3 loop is CASSVDPGDEQYF. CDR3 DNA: TGTGCCAGCAGCGTAGATCCTGGAGACGAGCAGTACTTC.

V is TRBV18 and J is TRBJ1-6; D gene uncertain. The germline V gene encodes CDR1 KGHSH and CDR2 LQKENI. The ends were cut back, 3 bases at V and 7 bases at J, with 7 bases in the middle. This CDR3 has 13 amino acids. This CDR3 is CASSPGENSPLHF. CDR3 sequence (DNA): TGTGCCAGCTCACCGGGAGAGAATTCACCCCTCCACTTT.

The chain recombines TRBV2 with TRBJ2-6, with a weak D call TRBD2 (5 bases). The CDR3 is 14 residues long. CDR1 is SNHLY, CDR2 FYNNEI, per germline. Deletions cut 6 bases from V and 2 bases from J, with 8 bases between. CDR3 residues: CASRAGAGANVLTF. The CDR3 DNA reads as TGTGCCAGCAGGGCCGGGGCTGGGGCCAACGTCCTGACTTTC.

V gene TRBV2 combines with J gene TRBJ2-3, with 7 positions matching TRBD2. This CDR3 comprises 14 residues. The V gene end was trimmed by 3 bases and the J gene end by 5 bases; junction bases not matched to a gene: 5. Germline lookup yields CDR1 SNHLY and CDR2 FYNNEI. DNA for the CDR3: TGTGCCAGCAGTGACGATCGCGGGGGAGATACGCAGTATTTT. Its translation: CASSDDRGGDTQYF.

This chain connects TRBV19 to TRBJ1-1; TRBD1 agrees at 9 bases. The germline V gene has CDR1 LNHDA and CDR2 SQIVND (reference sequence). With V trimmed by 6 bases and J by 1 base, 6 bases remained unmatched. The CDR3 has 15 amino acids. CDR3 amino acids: CASRTGGWGNTEAFF. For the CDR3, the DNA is TGTGCCAGTAGAACAGGGGGCTGGGGGAACACTGAAGCTTTCTTT.

CDR3 bases: TGTGCCAGCAGCCTCGACAGGGAGACTGAAGCTTTCTTT. Protein sequence: CASSLDRETEAFF. The chain is built from TRBV6-1 and TRBJ1-1, with 7 bases identical to TRBD1. Germline V lookup: CDR1 MNHNS, CDR2 SASEGT. Trimming took 6 bases from V and 5 from J; bases not matched to a gene: 6. The CDR3 runs to 13 residues.

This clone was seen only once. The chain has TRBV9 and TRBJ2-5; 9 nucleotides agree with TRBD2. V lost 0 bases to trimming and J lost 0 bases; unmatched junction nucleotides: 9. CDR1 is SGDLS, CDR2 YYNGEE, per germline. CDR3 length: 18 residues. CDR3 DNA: TGTGCCAGCAGCGTAGAAGGGGCGGGAGGGCCGTACCAAGAGACCCAGTACTTC. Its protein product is CASSVEGAGGPYQETQYF.

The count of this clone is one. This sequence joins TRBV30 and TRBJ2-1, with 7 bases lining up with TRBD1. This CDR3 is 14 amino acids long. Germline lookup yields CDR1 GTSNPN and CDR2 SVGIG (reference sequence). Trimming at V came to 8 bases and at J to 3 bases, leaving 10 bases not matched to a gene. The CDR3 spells CAGRRDSVYNEQFF. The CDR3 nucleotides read TGTGCCGGGCGCCGGGACAGCGTCTACAATGAGCAGTTCTTC.

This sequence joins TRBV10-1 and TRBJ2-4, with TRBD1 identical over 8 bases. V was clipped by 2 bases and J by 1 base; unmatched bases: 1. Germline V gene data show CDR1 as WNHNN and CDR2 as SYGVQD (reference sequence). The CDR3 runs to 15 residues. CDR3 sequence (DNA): TGCGCCAGCAGTGAGGGGGACAGGGCCAAAAACATTCAGTACTTC. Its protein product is CASSEGDRAKNIQYF.

The CDR3 sequence is CAGGLQETQYF. The DNA of the CDR3 is TGTGCCGGAGGGTTGCAAGAGACCCAGTACTTC. This chain joins TRBV7-9 and TRBJ2-5; tentatively, D is TRBD2 (6 bases). The CDR3 sequence is 11 residues long. The V gene lost 11 bases and the J gene lost 2 bases, with 9 bases spanning the gap. Germline-derived CDR1 and CDR2 are SEHNR and FQNEAQ (reference sequence). The variable domain in full, with the rest retrieved from reference TRBV7-9 and TRBJ2-5, is DTGVSQNPRHKITKRGQNVTFRCDPISEHNRLYWYRQTLGQGPEFLTYFQNEAQLEKSRLLSDRFSAERPKGSFSTLEIQRTEQGDSAMYLCAGGLQETQYFGPGTRLLVL.

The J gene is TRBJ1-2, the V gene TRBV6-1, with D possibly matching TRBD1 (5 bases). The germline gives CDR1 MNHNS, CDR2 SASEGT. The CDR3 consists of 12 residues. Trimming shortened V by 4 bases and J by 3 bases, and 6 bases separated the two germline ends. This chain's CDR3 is CASSVGDYGYTF. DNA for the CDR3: TGTGCCAGCAGTGTAGGGGACTATGGCTACACCTTC.

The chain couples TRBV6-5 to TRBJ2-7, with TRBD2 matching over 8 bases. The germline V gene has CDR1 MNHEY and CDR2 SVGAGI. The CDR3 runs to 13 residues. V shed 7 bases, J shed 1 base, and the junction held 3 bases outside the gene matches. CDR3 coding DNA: TGTGCCAGCATGGTAGCGGGGTCCTACGAGCAGTACTTC. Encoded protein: CASMVAGSYEQYF.

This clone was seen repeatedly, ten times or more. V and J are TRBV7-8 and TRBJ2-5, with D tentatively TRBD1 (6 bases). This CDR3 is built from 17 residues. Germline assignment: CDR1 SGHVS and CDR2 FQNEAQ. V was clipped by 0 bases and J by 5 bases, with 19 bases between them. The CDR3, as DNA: TGTGCCAGCAGCTTAGCCCGTCCAGGGGCGCACCGCGAGACCCAGTACTTC. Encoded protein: CASSLARPGAHRETQYF. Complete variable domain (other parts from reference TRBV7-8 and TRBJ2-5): GAGVSQSPRYKVAKRGQDVALRCDPISGHVSLFWYQQALGQGPEFLTYFQNEAQLDKSGLPSDRFFAERPEGSVSTLKIQRTQQEDSAVYLCASSLARPGAHRETQYFGPGTRLLVL.

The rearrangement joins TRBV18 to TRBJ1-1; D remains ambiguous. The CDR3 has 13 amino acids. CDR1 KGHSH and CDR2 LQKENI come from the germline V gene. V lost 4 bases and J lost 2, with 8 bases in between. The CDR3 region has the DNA TGTGCCAGCTCACGGGGAGAAAACACTGAAGCTTTCTTT. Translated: CASSRGENTEAFF.

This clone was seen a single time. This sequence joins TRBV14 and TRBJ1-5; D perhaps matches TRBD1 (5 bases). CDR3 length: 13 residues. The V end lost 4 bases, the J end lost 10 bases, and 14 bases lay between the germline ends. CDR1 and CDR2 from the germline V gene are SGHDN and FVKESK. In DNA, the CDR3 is TGTGCCAGCAGCCCCTATTCGGGGGGTCCCCAGCATTTT. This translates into CASSPYSGGPQHF.

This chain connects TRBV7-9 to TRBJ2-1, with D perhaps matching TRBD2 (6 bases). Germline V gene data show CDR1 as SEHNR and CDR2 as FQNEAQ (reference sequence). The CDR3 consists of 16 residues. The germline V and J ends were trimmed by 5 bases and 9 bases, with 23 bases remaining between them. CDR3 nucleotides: TGTGCCAGCAGCCGACTCCGCGGAGTGACTAGTGGTGAGCAGTTCTTC. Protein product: CASSRLRGVTSGEQFF.

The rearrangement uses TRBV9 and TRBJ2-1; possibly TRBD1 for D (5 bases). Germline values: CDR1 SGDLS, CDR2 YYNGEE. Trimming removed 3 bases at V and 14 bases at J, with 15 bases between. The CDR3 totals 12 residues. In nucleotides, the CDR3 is TGTGCCAGCAGCGCCATTTCTGGGGCTAAGTTCTTC. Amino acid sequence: CASSAISGAKFF.

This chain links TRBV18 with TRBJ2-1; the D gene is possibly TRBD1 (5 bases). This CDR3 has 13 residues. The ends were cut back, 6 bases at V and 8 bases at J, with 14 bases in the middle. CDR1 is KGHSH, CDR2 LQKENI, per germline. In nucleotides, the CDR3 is TGTGCCAGCTCGCAAGGACACACTGATGAGCAGTTCTTC. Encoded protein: CASSQGHTDEQFF.

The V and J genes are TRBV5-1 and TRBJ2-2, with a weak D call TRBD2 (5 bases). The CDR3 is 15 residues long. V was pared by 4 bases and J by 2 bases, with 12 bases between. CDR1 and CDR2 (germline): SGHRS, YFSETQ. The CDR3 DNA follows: TGCGCCAGCAGCCCCGGACTCGCAAACACCGGGGAGCTGTTTTTT. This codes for CASSPGLANTGELFF.

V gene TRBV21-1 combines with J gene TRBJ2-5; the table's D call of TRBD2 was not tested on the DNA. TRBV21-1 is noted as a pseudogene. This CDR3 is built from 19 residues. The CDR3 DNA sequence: TGTGCCAGCAGCAAAACGTATGCGGGAGTGATTCTCCTCACCCGGACCCAGTACTTC. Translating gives CASSKTYAGVILLTRTQYF.

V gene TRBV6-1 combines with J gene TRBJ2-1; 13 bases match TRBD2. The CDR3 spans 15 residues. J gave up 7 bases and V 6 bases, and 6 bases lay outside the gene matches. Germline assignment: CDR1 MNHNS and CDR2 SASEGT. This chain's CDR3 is CASSGLAGDRNEQFF. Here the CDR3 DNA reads TGTGCCAGCAGCGGACTAGCGGGAGATCGGAATGAGCAGTTCTTC.

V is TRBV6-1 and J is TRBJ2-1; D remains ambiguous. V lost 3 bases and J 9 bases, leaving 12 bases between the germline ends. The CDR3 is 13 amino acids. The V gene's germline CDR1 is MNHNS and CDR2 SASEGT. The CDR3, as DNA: TGTGCCAGCAGTGACGCCCCGGGTGCTGAGCAGTTCTTC. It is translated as CASSDAPGAEQFF.

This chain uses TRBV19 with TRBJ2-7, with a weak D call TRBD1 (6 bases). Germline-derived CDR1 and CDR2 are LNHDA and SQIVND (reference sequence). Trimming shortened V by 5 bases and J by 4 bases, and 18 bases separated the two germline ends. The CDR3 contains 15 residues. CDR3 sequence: CASSRQVRLVYEQYF. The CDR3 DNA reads TGTGCCAGTAGTCGACAGGTGAGGCTGGTATACGAGCAGTACTTC.

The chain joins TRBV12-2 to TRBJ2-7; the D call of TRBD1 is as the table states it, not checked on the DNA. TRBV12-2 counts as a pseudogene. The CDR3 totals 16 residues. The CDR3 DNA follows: TGTGCAAGTCGTTCTGCTCCGGGACAGGGGGCCGGCGAGCAGTACTTC. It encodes CASRSAPGQGAGEQYF.